This T cell receptor beta chain came from a study of T cell repertoires in cytomegalovirus infection. For the study at large: CMV infection plus the matching HLA type was flagged by public TCR beta signatures. Study-level findings and limits: Cumulative public TCR beta family frequency identified CMV carriers with the relevant HLA. HLA-C-restricted CMV-specific TCR beta clonotypes prevailed in the ex vivo response.

TCRdb called the reads again in MiXCR, with one record for every CDR3 protein. The top ten hold 8.8% of the sample, which has 200,000 to 300,000 distinct CDR3 sequences, roughly an eighth seen once. As regards this clonotype: Its antigen is not identified.

With 6 bases clipped from V and 1 base from J, the junction kept 5 bases outside the gene matches. This CDR3 spans 16 amino acids. The germline gives CDR1 ENHRY, CDR2 SYGVKD. The TCR was taken from a human donor in good health (CMV status not recorded). Some clones in this sample may be carry-over from other donors' samples. Sequenced: PBMCs. The gene calls are TRBV10-3 and TRBJ2-7; TRBD2 aligns across 14 bases. The CDR3 loop is CAIRGTSGSRSYEQYF. The DNA of the CDR3 is TGTGCCATCAGAGGGACTAGCGGGAGTCGGTCCTACGAGCAGTACTTC.